Listed below are T cell receptor beta chains from one sample, sequenced in a study of T-cell memory formation after mild COVID-19. TCRdb reanalysed the 5' RACE reads using MiXCR and keeps one entry per CDR3 protein. The profile shows roughly 190,000 distinct CDR3 sequences, about 18% of them singletons. The sequenced material came from PBMCs or a T cell subset sorted from them (not recorded which). Receptors originate from an adult woman who had mild COVID-19 (a few samples of this study predate the infection). Cell type and time point are not known. Both conserved end residues are part of each CDR3. A D gene is named only where the DNA matches it firmly. Rows may omit the clone size; those that give it use once, few, many or a size class.

clone_size	d_call	v_call	j_call	cdr3_nt	cdr3_aa
.	.	TRBV6-1	TRBJ2-2	TGTGCCAGCAGTGATACAGCGAACACCGGGGAGCTGTTTTTT	CASSDTANTGELFF
many	TRBD2	TRBV12-3/TRBV12-4	TRBJ2-1	TGTGCCAGCAGTTTCGGAGCGGGAGATTTTCACAATGAGCAGTTCTTC	CASSFGAGDFHNEQFF
few	.	TRBV5-5	TRBJ1-2	TGTGCCAGCAGCCCTTACCCAGCTAACTATGGCTACACCTTC	CASSPYPANYGYTF
.	.	TRBV4-1	TRBJ1-1	TGCGCCAGCAGCCATCCAATTAGGGACGCTAACACTGAAGCTTTCTTT	CASSHPIRDANTEAFF
few	.	TRBV5-1	TRBJ2-7	TGCGCCAGCAGCTTTCGGACAGATCCCGCCTACGAGCAGTACTTC	CASSFRTDPAYEQYF
.	TRBD1	TRBV6-2/TRBV6-3	TRBJ2-2	TGTGCCAGCAGTTACCCCCGGGACAGAACCACCGGGGAGCTGTTTTTT	CASSYPRDRTTGELFF
.	.	TRBV6-5	TRBJ1-2	TGTGCCAGCAGTTACAGATCCGGCCCCGGTGGCTACACCTTC	CASSYRSGPGGYTF
.	TRBD1	TRBV20-1	TRBJ2-3	TGCAGTGCTAGAGATGGACAGGGGGCAGATACGCAGTATTTT	CSARDGQGADTQYF
few	.	TRBV5-6	TRBJ2-1	TGTGCCAGCAGCGGGGGCTGGAGAAGCCTCACCCTAAGCTCCTACAATGAGCAGTTCTTC	CASSGGWRSLTLSSYNEQFF
few	.	TRBV18	TRBJ2-3	TGTGCCAGCTCACCCCCGTCAGCAGATACGCAGTATTTT	CASSPPSADTQYF
.	TRBD1	TRBV6-6	TRBJ2-3	TGCGCCAGCAGTGCGAGACAGGGGGTGACAGATACGCAGTATTTT	CASSARQGVTDTQYF
few	TRBD1	TRBV2	TRBJ2-5	TGTGCCAGCAGTGGGGACAGGGCGCAAGAGACCCAGTACTTC	CASSGDRAQETQYF
.	.	TRBV15	TRBJ1-2	TGTGCCACCAGCAGAGAAGTAGGGTTCTATGGCTACACCTTC	CATSREVGFYGYTF
.	.	TRBV20-1	TRBJ2-7	TGCAGTGCTAGAGATTTGGGCCAAACCTACGAGCAGTACTTC	CSARDLGQTYEQYF
many	.	TRBV4-3	TRBJ2-3	TGCGCCAGCAGCCAAGAAAGGTTAGGGCCAGATACGCAGTATTTT	CASSQERLGPDTQYF
.	.	TRBV29-1	TRBJ1-2	TGCAGCGTTGGTACAGCTGGCTACACCTTC	CSVGTAGYTF
.	TRBD2	TRBV6-5	TRBJ2-7	TGTGCCAGCAGTCGGACTAGCCTGGGAGAGCAGTACTTC	CASSRTSLGEQYF
.	TRBD2	TRBV2	TRBJ2-1	TGTGCCAGCAGCCCACCCCCCGCTAGCGGGAGAGAGCAGTTCTTC	CASSPPPASGREQFF
few	.	TRBV7-9	TRBJ2-5	TGTGCCAGCAGCACGGGAGAGACCCAGTACTTC	CASSTGETQYF
.	.	TRBV7-3	TRBJ2-2	TGTGCCAGCAGCCATGGGGGCGCCTCGAACACCGGGGAGCTGTTTTTT	CASSHGGASNTGELFF
.	TRBD2	TRBV9	TRBJ2-5	TGTGCCAGCAGCGCGAGACTAGCGGGGGGGCCAGAGACCCAGTACTTC	CASSARLAGGPETQYF
.	.	TRBV18	TRBJ2-3	TGTGCCAGCTCACCACCCCTATTGTCCAGTAACCCCACAGATACGCAGTATTTT	CASSPPLLSSNPTDTQYF
.	.	TRBV5-1	TRBJ1-5	TGCGCCAGCAGCTGGGGGGGCCGGGATCAGCCCCAGCATTTT	CASSWGGRDQPQHF
few	.	TRBV6-4	TRBJ1-6	TGTGCCAGCCGTTTCTCGACCGATTCACCCCTCCACTTT	CASRFSTDSPLHF
few	.	TRBV5-1	TRBJ1-4	TGCGCCAGCAGCTTGGCGGAGAAAGAAAAACTGTTTTTT	CASSLAEKEKLFF
few	TRBD2	TRBV7-9	TRBJ2-1	TGTGCCAGCAGCTTGAGTGGAGCGGGAGGGTACAATGAGCAGTTCTTC	CASSLSGAGGYNEQFF
many	TRBD1	TRBV12-3/TRBV12-4	TRBJ2-3	TGTGCCAGCAGTTTGGGAGACAGGGGAAGGGATACGCAGTATTTT	CASSLGDRGRDTQYF
.	.	TRBV19	TRBJ2-7	TGTGCCAGTAGTCCCCGAGGGAGGTCCTACGAGCAGTACTTC	CASSPRGRSYEQYF
.	.	TRBV12-3/TRBV12-4	TRBJ2-1	TGTGCCAGCAGTCTCAGATCTAACAATGAGCAGTTCTTC	CASSLRSNNEQFF
few	.	TRBV10-3	TRBJ2-3	TGTGCCATCCTCTCGAGTCCCACAGATACGCAGTATTTT	CAILSSPTDTQYF
.	.	TRBV2	TRBJ2-4	TGTGCCAGCAGTGGGGGGCGAGACAAAAACATTCAGTACTTC	CASSGGRDKNIQYF
.	TRBD1	TRBV15	TRBJ1-6	TGTGCCACCAGCAGAGATGGACCCCTCAGGGGGTCAGGATCACCCCTCCACTTT	CATSRDGPLRGSGSPLHF
.	.	TRBV6-6	TRBJ1-1	TGTGCCAGCAAATCTGCCGAAGCTTTCTTT	CASKSAEAFF
.	.	TRBV5-1	TRBJ1-3	TGCGCCAGCAGCTTGAAGGGAGAACCTGGAAACACCATATATTTT	CASSLKGEPGNTIYF
few	.	TRBV27	TRBJ1-2	TGTGCCAGCAGTTGCCAGGGATGTGGCTACACCTTC	CASSCQGCGYTF
few	TRBD2	TRBV12-3/TRBV12-4	TRBJ2-1	TGTGCCAGCAGTCGACTAGCGGGAGATGGGTATGAGCAGTTCTTC	CASSRLAGDGYEQFF
few	TRBD1	TRBV4-1	TRBJ1-3	TGCGCCAGCACAACTACAGGGGTCTCTGGAAACACCATATATTTT	CASTTTGVSGNTIYF
few	.	TRBV2	TRBJ1-6	TGTGCCAGCAGTTCTGACCCAGGAACGAATTCACCCCTCCACTTT	CASSSDPGTNSPLHF
many	.	TRBV20-1	TRBJ2-1	TGCAGTGCCCAGAGGAGCGGCCTCTTCAGGGAGCAGTTCTTC	CSAQRSGLFREQFF
few	.	TRBV12-3/TRBV12-4	TRBJ2-2	TGTGCCAGCAGTTTAGGATTGGGCGGGGACACCGGGGAGCTGTTTTTT	CASSLGLGGDTGELFF
.	.	TRBV20-1	TRBJ1-1	TGCAGTGCGGTACAACCCGTCGAGAACACTGAAGCTTTCTTT	CSAVQPVENTEAFF
many	.	TRBV12-5	TRBJ1-1	TGTGCTAGTGGTTTGCAGGGGACCTCCACTGAAGCTTTCTTT	CASGLQGTSTEAFF
few	.	TRBV7-8	TRBJ2-1	TGTGCCAGCAGCTGGAGAACCTACAATGAGCAGTTCTTC	CASSWRTYNEQFF
.	.	TRBV24-1	TRBJ2-1	TGTGCCACCATGGGACTGCGGAATGAGCAGTTCTTC	CATMGLRNEQFF
.	.	TRBV3-1	TRBJ2-2	TGTGCCAGCAGCCAAGCGGGGCTACCTGGTCACGGGGAGCTGTTTTTT	CASSQAGLPGHGELFF
few	TRBD1	TRBV19	TRBJ2-2	TGTGCCAGTAGTATACCCGGGACAGGGAACACCGGGGAGCTGTTTTTT	CASSIPGTGNTGELFF
.	.	TRBV2	TRBJ2-1	TGTGCCAGCAGGGAGGGGGGCTCCTACAATGAGCAGTTCTTC	CASREGGSYNEQFF
few	.	TRBV7-2	TRBJ1-1	TGTGCCAGCAGCTTAGCCACACAGGTCACTGAAGCTTTCTTT	CASSLATQVTEAFF
few	.	TRBV7-9	TRBJ1-4	TGTGCCAGCAGCACCCGCAGGGTTGAAAAACTGTTTTTT	CASSTRRVEKLFF
.	TRBD1	TRBV6-2/TRBV6-3	TRBJ1-1	TGTGCCAGCAGTTACTCGACAGGGCGGGCTTTCTTT	CASSYSTGRAFF
.	TRBD1	TRBV9	TRBJ1-3	TGTGCCAGCAGCCGCACAGGGGCTGGAAACACCATATATTTT	CASSRTGAGNTIYF
.	.	TRBV7-2	TRBJ1-2	TGTGCCAGCAGCTTAACGCCGGGGGGCTACACCTTC	CASSLTPGGYTF
.	.	TRBV11-3	TRBJ2-3	TGTGCCAGCAGCTTAGTGCCTCAGGGCCCTAGCACAGATACGCAGTATTTT	CASSLVPQGPSTDTQYF
few	TRBD1	TRBV2	TRBJ2-5	TGTGCCAGCTCTGGACAGGGACAAGAGACCCAGTACTTC	CASSGQGQETQYF
.	TRBD1	TRBV19	TRBJ2-7	TGTGCCAGTAGTAAGCCGGGAATAGGGGACAGATCCTACGAGCAGTACTTC	CASSKPGIGDRSYEQYF